One sample yielded the 17 T cell receptor beta chains listed below, sequenced in a study of control samples from healthy donors and cancer patients. Sequenced by immunoSEQ multiplex PCR; TCRdb stores in-frame clones only, minus some. This sample has about 190,000 clones, with about 90% found just once. Sequencing was done on a sample of blood. These receptors all stem from a young man in good health.

The chain uses TRBV12-3 or TRBV12-4 and TRBJ2-1; 8 nucleotides match TRBD2. This CDR3 is built from 12 residues. J gave up 3 bases and V 10 bases, and 2 bases lay outside the gene matches. The CDR3 is CANGGGYNEQFF. The DNA for the CDR3 is TGTGCCAACGGGGGGGGCTACAATGAGCAGTTCTTC.

CDR3 protein: CASSLDVRTSGNTIYF. The DNA of the CDR3 is TGTGCCAGCAGTTTGGATGTCCGAACCTCTGGAAACACCATATATTTT. This chain connects TRBV27 to TRBJ1-3; D is undetermined. The CDR3 is 16 residues long. Germline CDR1 MNHEY, CDR2 SMNVEV (reference sequence). Trimming pared 3 bases from V and 0 bases from J, leaving 12 bases between.

This chain joins TRBV24-1 and TRBJ1-2; no reliable D call. The CDR3 consists of 16 residues. Germline lookup yields CDR1 KGHDR and CDR2 SFDVKD. Trimming cost V 4 bases and J 5 bases, with 19 bases left between them. The CDR3 nucleotides are TGTGCCACCAGTGACTCCCGGGCCCCCCGCGGGTATGGCTACACCTTC. Encoded protein: CATSDSRAPRGYGYTF.

J is TRBJ2-7 and V is TRBV6-6; TRBD2 matches 13 bases. The CDR3 spans 14 residues. Germline lookup yields CDR1 MNHNY and CDR2 SVGAGI (reference sequence). The V gene end was trimmed by 6 bases and the J gene end by 2 bases; junction bases not matched to a gene: 1. The CDR3 loop is CASSGTSGTYEQYF. CDR3 DNA: TGTGCCAGCAGCGGGACTAGCGGGACCTACGAGCAGTACTTC.

This chain uses TRBV19 with TRBJ1-2; D possibly corresponds to TRBD1 (5 bases). Trimming removed 10 bases at V and 6 bases at J, with 30 bases between. The CDR3 loop spans 17 amino acids. Germline V lookup: CDR1 LNHDA, CDR2 SQIVND (reference sequence). In DNA form, the CDR3 reads TGTGCCACATCTCAAGGAAGACGGTCAGGGAATCGGGATGGCTACACCTTC. Its protein product is CATSQGRRSGNRDGYTF.

The CDR3 DNA reads as TGTGCCAGCAGGTTAGGACGGGCTGGAAACACCATATATTTT. Its translation: CASRLGRAGNTIYF. This sequence joins TRBV2 and TRBJ1-3; unclear D gene. CDR3 size: 14 residues. V gave up 6 bases and J gave up 2 bases, with 11 bases separating them. CDR1 and CDR2 (germline): SNHLY, FYNNEI. Filled out from reference TRBV2 and TRBJ1-3, the complete variable domain reads EPEVTQTPSHQVTQMGQEVILRCVPISNHLYFYWYRQILGQKVEFLVSFYNNEISEKSEIFDDQFSVERPDGSNFTLKIRSTKLEDSAMYFCASRLGRAGNTIYFGEGSWLTVV.

V is TRBV23-1 and J is TRBJ1-6; the D gene is possibly TRBD1 (5 bases). TRBV23-1 is an ORF, with its function uncertain. With 4 bases removed from V and 4 bases from J, the gap between germline ends came to 11 bases. CDR3 length: 15 residues. CDR3 in DNA: TGCGCCAGCAGTCTAAGCAGGGCGTATAATTCACCCCTCCACTTT. This codes for CASSLSRAYNSPLHF.

V gene TRBV7-3 combines with J gene TRBJ1-1; D not resolved. The CDR3 totals 15 residues. Trimming took off 5 bases at V and 4 bases at J, with 17 bases between the two ends. CDR1 SGHTA and CDR2 FQGTGA come from the germline V gene. CDR3 nucleotide sequence: TGTGCCAGCAGCCCGTCCCAGGCTGGTATCACTGAAGCTTTCTTT. Protein sequence: CASSPSQAGITEAFF.

The sample holds one count of this clone. The rearrangement uses TRBV6-6 and TRBJ1-5; D perhaps matches TRBD1 (6 bases). V lost 2 bases and J lost 6, with 14 bases in between. The CDR3 is 15 residues long. The V gene's germline CDR1 is MNHNY and CDR2 SVGAGI (reference sequence). CDR3 sequence reads: CASSYAREGVQPQHF. Written as DNA, the CDR3 is TGTGCCAGCAGTTACGCACGGGAGGGGGTTCAGCCCCAGCATTTT.

The V and J genes are TRBV29-1 and TRBJ2-7, with D maybe TRBD2 (5 bases). Germline V gives CDR1 SQVTM, CDR2 ANQGSEA. The CDR3 runs 12 residues. The germline V and J ends were trimmed by 7 bases and 3 bases, with 13 bases remaining between them. The CDR3 DNA is TGCAGCGCTGGAGGCAGATACTACGAGCAGTACTTC. It specifies CSAGGRYYEQYF.

This chain connects TRBV7-8 to TRBJ2-7, with D perhaps matching TRBD1 or TRBD2 (5 bases each). The V and J ends lost 1 base and 0 bases respectively, with 13 bases between them. The CDR3 covers 16 residues. The germline V gene encodes CDR1 SGHVS and CDR2 FQNEAQ. Written as DNA, the CDR3 is TGTGCCAGCAGCTTAGGGGGGTGGGAATTCTCCTACGAGCAGTACTTC. Translating gives CASSLGGWEFSYEQYF.

The chain carries TRBV25-1 and TRBJ1-6; the D gene is possibly TRBD1 (5 bases). Germline-derived CDR1 and CDR2 are MGHDK and SYGVNS. Deletions cut 1 base from V and 9 bases from J, with 13 bases between. The CDR3 totals 15 residues. CDR3 sequence reads: CASSESGAHVSPLHF. CDR3 in DNA: TGTGCCAGCAGTGAATCTGGGGCACACGTTTCACCCCTCCACTTT.

The CDR3: CASSLVRSSNQPQHF. CDR3 nucleotides: TGTGCCAGCAGCTTAGTTCGCAGTAGCAATCAGCCCCAGCATTTT. This chain links TRBV7-8 with TRBJ1-5, with D unclear. Trimming removed 1 base at V and 0 bases at J, with 7 bases between. The CDR3 is made up of 15 amino acids. Germline V gene lookup returns CDR1 SGHVS and CDR2 FQNEAQ.

The chain joins TRBV7-9 to TRBJ1-4; 8 bases align to TRBD1. V trimming: 4 bases; J trimming: 13 bases; junction bases outside the gene matches: 17. Germline CDR1 SEHNR, CDR2 FQNEAQ (reference sequence). The CDR3 has 16 amino acids. The CDR3 spells CASSYTGTGVPWGLFF. The CDR3 bases are TGTGCCAGCAGCTATACCGGGACAGGAGTGCCGTGGGGACTGTTTTTT.

The J gene is TRBJ1-5, the V gene TRBV30; 9 positions agree with TRBD1. This CDR3 is 13 amino acids long. The J segment lost 5 bases and the V segment lost 5 bases, leaving 4 bases of the junction unmatched. Germline assignment: CDR1 GTSNPN and CDR2 SVGIG (reference sequence). CDR3 in amino acids: CAWARQGDQPQHF. The DNA of the CDR3 is TGTGCCTGGGCCCGACAGGGGGATCAGCCCCAGCATTTT.

The chain couples TRBV24-1 to TRBJ2-5; D is perhaps TRBD2 (6 bases). The CDR3 loop spans 15 amino acids. The ends were cut back, 4 bases at V and 1 base at J, with 12 bases in the middle. Germline V lookup: CDR1 KGHDR, CDR2 SFDVKD. This CDR3 is CATSEAGTFQETQYF. In DNA, the CDR3 is TGTGCCACCAGTGAAGCCGGGACTTTCCAAGAGACCCAGTACTTC.

This clone has a single count. The chain carries TRBV30 and TRBJ1-4, with 8 bases matching TRBD1. The CDR3 contains 14 residues. Trimming took 3 bases from V and 5 from J; bases not matched to a gene: 5. Looked up from germline, CDR1 is GTSNPN and CDR2 is SVGIG (reference sequence). DNA for the CDR3: TGTGCCTGGAGGCCGGGACAGGCGAATGAAAAACTGTTTTTT. Its translation: CAWRPGQANEKLFF.